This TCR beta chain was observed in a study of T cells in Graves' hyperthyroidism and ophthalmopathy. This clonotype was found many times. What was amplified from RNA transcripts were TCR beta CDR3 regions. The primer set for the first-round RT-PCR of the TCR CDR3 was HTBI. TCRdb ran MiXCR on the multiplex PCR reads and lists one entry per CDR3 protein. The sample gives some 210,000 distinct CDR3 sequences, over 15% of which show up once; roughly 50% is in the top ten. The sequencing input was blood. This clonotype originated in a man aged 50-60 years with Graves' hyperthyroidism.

CDR3 nucleotide sequence: TGTGCCAGCAGCGCCGATGGGTCCTACGAGCAGTACTTC. This sequence encodes CASSADGSYEQYF. The chain is built from TRBV7-3 and TRBJ2-7; D call uncertain. The CDR3 is 13 amino acids. The V end lost 5 bases, the J end lost 1 base, and 9 bases lay between the germline ends. Germline values: CDR1 SGHTA, CDR2 FQGTGA.